The T cell receptor beta chain described here comes from a study of long-term antiretroviral therapy in people with HIV. V was pared by 0 bases and J by 3 bases, with 5 bases of the junction left unmatched. This CDR3 contains 15 residues. Germline V lookup: CDR1 SGHRS, CDR2 YFSETQ. Version v3.0 of the immunoSEQ assay ran at survey level. A target of about 40,000-55,000 T-cell genomes per sample was set for sequencing. Clones were read by immunoSEQ multiplex PCR, and TCRdb kept only the in-frame ones, dropping some. Counted here are roughly 37,000 clones, 80% occurring once; the ten biggest clones make up less than 6%. Overall study findings and caveats: Regardless of time point, clones expanded before ART dominated the repertoire. Neither ART adherence, viral resistance nor therapy changes were documented.

As to this clone: Its antigen is still unknown.

Every donor contributed at least one pre-ART and at least two post-ART PBMC samples. The rearrangement uses TRBV5-1 and TRBJ1-1; TRBD1 matches 7 bases. This clonotype was obtained from a man aged 25 to 40 with HIV. The sample was unsorted PBMCs, taken 3.4 years after starting antiretroviral therapy. The DNA of the CDR3 is TGCGCCAGCAGCTTGGAGACAGGGTGGGACACTGAAGCTTTCTTT. This codes for CASSLETGWDTEAFF.